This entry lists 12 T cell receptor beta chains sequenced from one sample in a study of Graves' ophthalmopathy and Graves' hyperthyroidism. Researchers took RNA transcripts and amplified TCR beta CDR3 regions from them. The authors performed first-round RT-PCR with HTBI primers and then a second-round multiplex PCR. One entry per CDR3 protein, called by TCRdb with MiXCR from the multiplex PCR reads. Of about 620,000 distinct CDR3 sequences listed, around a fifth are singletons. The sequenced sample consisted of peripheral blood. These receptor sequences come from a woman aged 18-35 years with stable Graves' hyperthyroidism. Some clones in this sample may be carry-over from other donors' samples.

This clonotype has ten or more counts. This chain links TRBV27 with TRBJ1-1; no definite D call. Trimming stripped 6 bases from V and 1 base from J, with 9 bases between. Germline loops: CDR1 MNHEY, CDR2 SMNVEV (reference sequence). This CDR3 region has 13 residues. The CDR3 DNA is TGTGCCAGCAGCTTCGAGAGGAACACTGAAGCTTTCTTT. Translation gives CASSFERNTEAFF.

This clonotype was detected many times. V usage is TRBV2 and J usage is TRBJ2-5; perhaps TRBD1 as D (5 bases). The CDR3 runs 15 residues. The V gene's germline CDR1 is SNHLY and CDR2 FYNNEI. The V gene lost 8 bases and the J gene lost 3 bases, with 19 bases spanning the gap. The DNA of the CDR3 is TGTGCCAGCTCGGACACGCTCCCGGTGGAAGAGACCCAGTACTTC. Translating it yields CASSDTLPVEETQYF.

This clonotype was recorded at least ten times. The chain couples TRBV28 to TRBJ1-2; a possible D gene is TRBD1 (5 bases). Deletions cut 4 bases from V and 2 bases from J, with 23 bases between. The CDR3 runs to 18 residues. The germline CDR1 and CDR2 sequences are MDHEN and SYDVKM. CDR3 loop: CASSSPGGGPPLNYGYTF. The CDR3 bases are TGTGCCAGCAGTTCTCCCGGGGGAGGGCCACCGCTAAACTATGGCTACACCTTC.

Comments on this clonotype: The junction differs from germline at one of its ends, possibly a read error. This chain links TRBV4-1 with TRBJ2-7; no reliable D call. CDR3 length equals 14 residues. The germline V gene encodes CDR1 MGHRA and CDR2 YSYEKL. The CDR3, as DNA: TGCGCCAACAGCCCCTACATATCCACCGACGAGCAGTACTTC. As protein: CANSPYISTDEQYF.

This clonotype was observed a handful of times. CDR3 bases: TGTGCCAGCAGCTTACTAGCGGGAGATTCAGATACGCAGTATTTT. Encoded protein: CASSLLAGDSDTQYF. The chain joins TRBV11-2 to TRBJ2-3; 10 nucleotides align to TRBD2. This CDR3 comprises 15 residues. The V and J ends lost 2 bases and 4 bases, in that order; junction bases with no gene match: 3. Germline V gives CDR1 SGHAT, CDR2 FQNNGV. Drawing the rest from reference TRBV11-2 and TRBJ2-3, the complete variable domain is EAGVAQSPRYKIIEKRQSVAFWCNPISGHATLYWYQQILGQGPKLLIQFQNNGVVDDSQLPKDRFSAERLKGVDSTLKIQPAKLEDSAVYLCASSLLAGDSDTQYFGPGTRLTVL.

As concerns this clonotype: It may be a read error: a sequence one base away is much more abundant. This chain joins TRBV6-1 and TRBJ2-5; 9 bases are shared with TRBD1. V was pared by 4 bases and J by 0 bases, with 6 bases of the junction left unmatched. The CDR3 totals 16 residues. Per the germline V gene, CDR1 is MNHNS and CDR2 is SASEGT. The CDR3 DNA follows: TGTGCCAGCAGTGCGAGGACAGGGGTTTACCAAGAGACCCAGTACTTC. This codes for CASSARTGVYQETQYF.

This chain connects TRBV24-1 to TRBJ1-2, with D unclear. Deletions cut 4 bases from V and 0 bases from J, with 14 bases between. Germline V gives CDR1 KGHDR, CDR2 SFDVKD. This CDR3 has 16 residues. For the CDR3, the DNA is TGTGCCACCAGTGAGGGTTACAGCTCCTCTAACTATGGCTACACCTTC. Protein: CATSEGYSSSNYGYTF.

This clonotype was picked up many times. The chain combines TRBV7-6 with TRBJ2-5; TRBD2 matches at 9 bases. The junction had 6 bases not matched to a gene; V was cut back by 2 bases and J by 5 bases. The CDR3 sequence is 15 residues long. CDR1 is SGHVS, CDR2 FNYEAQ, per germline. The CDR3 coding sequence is TGTGCCAGCAGCTTACCTAGCGGGGATTTTGAGACCCAGTACTTC. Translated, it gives CASSLPSGDFETQYF. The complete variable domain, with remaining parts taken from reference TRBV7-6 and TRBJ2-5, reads GAGVSQSPRYKVTKRGQDVALRCDPISGHVSLYWYRQALGQGPEFLTYFNYEAQQDKSGLPNDRFSAERPEGSISTLTIQRTEQRDSAMYRCASSLPSGDFETQYFGPGTRLLVL.

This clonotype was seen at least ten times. The CDR3 coding sequence is TGTGCCAGCAGCTCCCGGACCGGAAACTCGGGGCTGTTCTTT. This sequence encodes CASSSRTGNSGLFF. The genes are TRBV11-1 and TRBJ1-1; D possibly corresponds to TRBD1 (5 bases). V lost 4 bases to trimming and J lost 14 bases, with 23 bases between them. From germline, CDR1 is SGHAT and CDR2 FQDESV (reference sequence). The CDR3 spans 14 residues.

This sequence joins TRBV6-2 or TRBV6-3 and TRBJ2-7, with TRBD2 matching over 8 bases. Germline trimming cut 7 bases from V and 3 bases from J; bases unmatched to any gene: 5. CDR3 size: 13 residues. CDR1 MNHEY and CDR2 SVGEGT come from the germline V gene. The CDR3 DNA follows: TGTGCCAGCAACCTAGCGGGCAGCTACGAGCAGTACTTC. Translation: CASNLAGSYEQYF.

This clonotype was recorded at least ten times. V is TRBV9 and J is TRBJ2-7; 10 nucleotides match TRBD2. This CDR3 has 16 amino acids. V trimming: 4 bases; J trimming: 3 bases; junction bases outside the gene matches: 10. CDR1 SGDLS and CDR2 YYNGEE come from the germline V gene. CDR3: CASSSQREGRVYEQYF. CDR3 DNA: TGTGCCAGCAGCTCACAGCGGGAGGGAAGGGTCTACGAGCAGTACTTC.

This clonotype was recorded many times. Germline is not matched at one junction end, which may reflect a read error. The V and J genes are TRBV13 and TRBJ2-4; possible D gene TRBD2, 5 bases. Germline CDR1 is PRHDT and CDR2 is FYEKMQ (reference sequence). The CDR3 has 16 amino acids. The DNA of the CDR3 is TGTGCCAGCAGCCCAGAGGGAGTAGAAACCAAAAACATTCAGCACTTC. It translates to CASSPEGVETKNIQHF.